A selection of T cell receptor beta chains follows, all from one sample in a study of PD-1 blockade in classical Hodgkin lymphoma. TCRdb's copy holds only in-frame clones and misses some; the assay was immunoSEQ multiplex PCR. The table shows over 25,000 clones, with around 90% occurring only once. Sample: CD4+ T cells from blood. Source of these receptors: a human donor with classical Hodgkin lymphoma. Each CDR3 is given with its conserved first and last residue. A D gene is named only where the DNA matches it firmly. Size values are once, few and many counts, or a class for expanded clones, and some rows have none.

V gene: TRBV18; J gene: TRBJ2-5; clone size: .; D gene: TRBD2; CDR3 length: 16; CDR3 protein: CASSPWISGREETQYF; CDR3 DNA: TGTGCCAGCTCACCATGGATTAGCGGGCGGGAAGAGACCCAGTACTTC
V gene: TRBV2; J gene: TRBJ2-1; clone size: .; D gene: TRBD2; CDR3 length: 17; CDR3 protein: CASRLSRGGSETNEQFF; CDR3 DNA: TGTGCCAGCAGGCTGTCGCGGGGCGGGAGTGAAACGAATGAGCAGTTCTTC
V gene: TRBV5-1; J gene: TRBJ2-4; clone size: .; D gene: .; CDR3 length: 16; CDR3 protein: CASSLGGALAKNIQYF; CDR3 DNA: TGCGCCAGCAGCTTGGGAGGGGCCCTAGCCAAAAACATTCAGTACTTC
V gene: TRBV11-2; J gene: TRBJ1-6; clone size: .; D gene: .; CDR3 length: 12; CDR3 protein: CASSRANSPLHF; CDR3 DNA: TGTGCCAGCAGCCGCGCTAATTCACCCCTCCACTTT
V gene: TRBV7-2; J gene: TRBJ2-7; clone size: .; D gene: .; CDR3 length: 16; CDR3 protein: CASSLAGGQFAYEQYF; CDR3 DNA: TGTGCCAGCAGCTTAGCGGGTGGACAGTTTGCCTACGAGCAGTACTTC
V gene: TRBV7-2; J gene: TRBJ2-3; clone size: .; D gene: .; CDR3 length: 16; CDR3 protein: CASSLEAESSTDTQYF; CDR3 DNA: TGTGCCAGCAGCTTAGAAGCGGAGTCTAGCACAGATACGCAGTATTTT
V gene: TRBV18; J gene: TRBJ2-1; clone size: .; D gene: .; CDR3 length: 15; CDR3 protein: CASSPPGHTSGEQFF; CDR3 DNA: TGTGCCAGCTCACCACCGGGTCACACGAGCGGTGAGCAGTTCTTC
V gene: TRBV15; J gene: TRBJ2-3; clone size: .; D gene: TRBD2; CDR3 length: 16; CDR3 protein: CATSRDYESSTDTQYF; CDR3 DNA: TGTGCCACCTCCAGGGACTACGAATCTAGCACAGATACGCAGTATTTT
V gene: TRBV27; J gene: TRBJ2-3; clone size: .; D gene: .; CDR3 length: 14; CDR3 protein: CASRRYGGTDTQYF; CDR3 DNA: TGTGCCAGCCGTAGATACGGCGGCACAGATACGCAGTATTTT
V gene: TRBV5-1; J gene: TRBJ1-2; clone size: .; D gene: .; CDR3 length: 15; CDR3 protein: CASSLEQGANYGYTF; CDR3 DNA: TGCGCCAGCAGCTTGGAACAGGGAGCTAACTATGGCTACACCTTC
V gene: TRBV5-8; J gene: TRBJ2-3; clone size: .; D gene: TRBD1; CDR3 length: 17; CDR3 protein: CASSSREGTGYTDTQYF; CDR3 DNA: TGTGCCAGCAGTTCTCGAGAAGGGACAGGGTATACAGATACGCAGTATTTT
V gene: TRBV28; J gene: TRBJ2-3; clone size: .; D gene: .; CDR3 length: 12; CDR3 protein: CASSGNTDTQYF; CDR3 DNA: TGTGCCAGCAGTGGGAACACAGATACGCAGTATTTT
V gene: TRBV28; J gene: TRBJ2-3; clone size: .; D gene: .; CDR3 length: 14; CDR3 protein: CASSFRGGTDTQYF; CDR3 DNA: TGTGCCAGCAGTTTCAGGGGTGGCACAGATACGCAGTATTTT
V gene: TRBV7-3; J gene: TRBJ2-1; clone size: .; D gene: .; CDR3 length: 13; CDR3 protein: CASSLGTEGRQFF; CDR3 DNA: TGTGCCAGCAGCTTGGGTACAGAGGGCAGACAGTTCTTC
V gene: TRBV7-2; J gene: TRBJ2-7; clone size: few; D gene: .; CDR3 length: 14; CDR3 protein: CASSSATGPYEQYF; CDR3 DNA: TGTGCCAGCAGCTCAGCGACAGGTCCCTACGAGCAGTACTTC